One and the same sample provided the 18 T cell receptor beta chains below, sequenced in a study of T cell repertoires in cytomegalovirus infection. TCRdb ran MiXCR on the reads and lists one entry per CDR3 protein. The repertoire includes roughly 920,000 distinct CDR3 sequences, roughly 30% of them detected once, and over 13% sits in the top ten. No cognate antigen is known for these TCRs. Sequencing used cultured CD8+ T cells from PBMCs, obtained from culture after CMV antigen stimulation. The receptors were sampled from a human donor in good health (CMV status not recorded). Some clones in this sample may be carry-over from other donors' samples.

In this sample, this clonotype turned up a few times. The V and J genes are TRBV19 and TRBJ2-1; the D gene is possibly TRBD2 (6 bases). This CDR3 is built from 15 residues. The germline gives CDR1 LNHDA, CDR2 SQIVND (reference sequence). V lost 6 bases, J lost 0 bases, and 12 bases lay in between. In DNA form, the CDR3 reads TGTGCCAGTAGAGGGGCGGGGAGCTCCTACAATGAGCAGTTCTTC. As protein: CASRGAGSSYNEQFF.

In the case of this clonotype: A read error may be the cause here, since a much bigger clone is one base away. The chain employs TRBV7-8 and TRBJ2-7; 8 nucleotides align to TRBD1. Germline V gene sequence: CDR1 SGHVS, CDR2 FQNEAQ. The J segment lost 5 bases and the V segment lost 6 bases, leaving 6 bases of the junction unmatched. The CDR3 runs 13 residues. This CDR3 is CASSIRQGNEQYF. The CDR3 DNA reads TGTGCCAGCAGTATACGACAGGGGAACGAGCAGTACTTC.

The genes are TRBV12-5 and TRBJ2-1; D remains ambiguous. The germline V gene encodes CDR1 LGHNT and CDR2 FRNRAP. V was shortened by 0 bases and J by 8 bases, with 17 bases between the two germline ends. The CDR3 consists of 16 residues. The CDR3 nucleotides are TGTGCTAGTGGTTTGGTAGGGTTGGCCAAGAACGATGAGCAGTTCTTC. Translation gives CASGLVGLAKNDEQFF. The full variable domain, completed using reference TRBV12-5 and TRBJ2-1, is DARVTQTPRHKVTEMGQEVTMRCQPILGHNTVFWYRQTMMQGLELLAYFRNRAPLDDSGMPKDRFSAEMPDATLATLKIQPSEPRDSAVYFCASGLVGLAKNDEQFFGPGTRLTVL.

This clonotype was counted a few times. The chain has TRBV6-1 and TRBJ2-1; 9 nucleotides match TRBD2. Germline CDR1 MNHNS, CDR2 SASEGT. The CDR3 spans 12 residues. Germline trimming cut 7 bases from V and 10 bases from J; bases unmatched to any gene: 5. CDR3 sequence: CASMGLAGEQFF. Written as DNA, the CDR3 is TGTGCCAGCATGGGACTAGCTGGAGAGCAGTTCTTC.

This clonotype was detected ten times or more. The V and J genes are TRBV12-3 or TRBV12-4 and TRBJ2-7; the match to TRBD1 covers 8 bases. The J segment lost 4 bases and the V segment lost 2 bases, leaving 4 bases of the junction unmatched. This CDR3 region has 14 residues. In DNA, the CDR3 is TGTGCCAGCAGTTTATTTCGGACAGGGTACGAGCAGTACTTC. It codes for CASSLFRTGYEQYF.

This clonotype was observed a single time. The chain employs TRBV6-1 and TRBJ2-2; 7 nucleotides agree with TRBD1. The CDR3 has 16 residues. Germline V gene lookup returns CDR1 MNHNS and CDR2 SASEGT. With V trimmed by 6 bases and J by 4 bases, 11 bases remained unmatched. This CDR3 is CASRDIQGVGTGELFF. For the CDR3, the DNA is TGTGCCAGCAGAGATATCCAGGGGGTGGGCACCGGGGAGCTGTTTTTT.

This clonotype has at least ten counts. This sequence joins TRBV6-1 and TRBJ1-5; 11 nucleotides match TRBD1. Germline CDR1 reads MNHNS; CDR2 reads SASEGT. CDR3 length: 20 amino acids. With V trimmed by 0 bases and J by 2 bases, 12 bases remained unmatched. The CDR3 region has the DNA TGTGCCAGCAGTGAAGCCTCGTGGACAGGGGGCTACTCGCGCAATCAGCCCCAGCATTTT. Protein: CASSEASWTGGYSRNQPQHF.

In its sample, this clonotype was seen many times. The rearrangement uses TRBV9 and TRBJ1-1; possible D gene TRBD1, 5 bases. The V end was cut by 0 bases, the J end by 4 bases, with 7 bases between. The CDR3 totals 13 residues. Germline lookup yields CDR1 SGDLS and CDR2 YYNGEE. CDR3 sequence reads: CASSVGQSTEAFF. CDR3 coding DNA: TGTGCCAGCAGCGTAGGACAGTCCACTGAAGCTTTCTTT. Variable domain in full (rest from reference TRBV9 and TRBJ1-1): DSGVTQTPKHLITATGQRVTLRCSPRSGDLSVYWYQQSLDQGLQFLIQYYNGEERAKGNILERFSAQQFPDLHSELNLSSLELGDSALYFCASSVGQSTEAFFGQGTRLTVV.

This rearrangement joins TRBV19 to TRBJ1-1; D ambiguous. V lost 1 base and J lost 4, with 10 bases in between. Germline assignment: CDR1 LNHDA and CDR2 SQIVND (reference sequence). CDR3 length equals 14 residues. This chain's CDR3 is CASSIGWDFTEAFF. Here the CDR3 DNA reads TGTGCCAGTAGTATAGGTTGGGATTTCACTGAAGCTTTCTTT.

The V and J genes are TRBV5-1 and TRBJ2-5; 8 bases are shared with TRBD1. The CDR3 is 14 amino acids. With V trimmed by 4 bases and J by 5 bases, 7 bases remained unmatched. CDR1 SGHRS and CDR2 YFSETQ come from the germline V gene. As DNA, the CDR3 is TGCGCCAGCAGCGGCGGACAGGGATGGGAGACCCAGTACTTC. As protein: CASSGGQGWETQYF.

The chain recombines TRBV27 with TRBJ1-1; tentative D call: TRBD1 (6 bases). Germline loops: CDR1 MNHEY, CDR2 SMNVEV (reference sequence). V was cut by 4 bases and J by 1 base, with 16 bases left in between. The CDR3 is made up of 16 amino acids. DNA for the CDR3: TGTGCCAGCAGTTCCTTAGGGGGGCCCGGGAACACTGAAGCTTTCTTT. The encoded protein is CASSSLGGPGNTEAFF.

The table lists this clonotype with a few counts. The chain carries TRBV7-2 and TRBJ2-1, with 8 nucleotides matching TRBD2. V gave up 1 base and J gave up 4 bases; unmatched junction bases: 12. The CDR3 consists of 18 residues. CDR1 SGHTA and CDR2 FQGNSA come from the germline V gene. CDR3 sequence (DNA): TGTGCCAGCAGCTTAGAGGGACTAGAAATGGTGGGTTACAATGAGCAGTTCTTC. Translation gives CASSLEGLEMVGYNEQFF.

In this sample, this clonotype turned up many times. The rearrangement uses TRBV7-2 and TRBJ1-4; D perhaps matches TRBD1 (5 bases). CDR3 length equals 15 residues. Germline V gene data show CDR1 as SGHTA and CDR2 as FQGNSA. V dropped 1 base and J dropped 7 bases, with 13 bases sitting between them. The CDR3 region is CASSLVAGVREKLFF. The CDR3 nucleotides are TGTGCCAGCAGCTTAGTGGCGGGGGTACGTGAAAAACTGTTTTTT.

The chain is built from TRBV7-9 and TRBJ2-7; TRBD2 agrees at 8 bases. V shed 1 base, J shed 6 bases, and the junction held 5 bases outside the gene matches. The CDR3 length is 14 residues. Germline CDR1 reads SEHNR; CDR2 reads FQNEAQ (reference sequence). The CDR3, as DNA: TGTGCCAGCAGCTTAGGTGCGGGGGGAGGCGAGCAGTACTTC. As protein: CASSLGAGGGEQYF.

For the CDR3, the DNA is TGCGCCAGCAGCTTGACCGACAGGAACTATGGCTACACCTTC. The encoded protein is CASSLTDRNYGYTF. V gene TRBV5-1 combines with J gene TRBJ1-2, with a tentative D call TRBD1 (6 bases). This CDR3 is built from 14 residues. V lost 1 base, J lost 2 bases, and 9 bases lay in between. Germline V gives CDR1 SGHRS, CDR2 YFSETQ.

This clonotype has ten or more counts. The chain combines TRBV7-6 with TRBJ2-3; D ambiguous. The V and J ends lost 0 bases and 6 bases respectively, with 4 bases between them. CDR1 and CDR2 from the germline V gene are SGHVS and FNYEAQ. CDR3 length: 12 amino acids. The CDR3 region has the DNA TGTGCCAGCAGCTTAGCGGAGGATACGCAGTATTTT. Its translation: CASSLAEDTQYF. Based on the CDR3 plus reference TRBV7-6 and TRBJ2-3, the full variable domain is GAGVSQSPRYKVTKRGQDVALRCDPISGHVSLYWYRQALGQGPEFLTYFNYEAQQDKSGLPNDRFSAERPEGSISTLTIQRTEQRDSAMYRCASSLAEDTQYFGPGTRLTVL.

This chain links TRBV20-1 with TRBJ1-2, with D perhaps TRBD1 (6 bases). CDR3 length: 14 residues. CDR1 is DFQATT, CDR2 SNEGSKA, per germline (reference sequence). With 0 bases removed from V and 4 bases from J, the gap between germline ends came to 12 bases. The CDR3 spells CSARDRTATYGYTF. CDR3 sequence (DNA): TGCAGTGCTAGAGATAGGACAGCGACCTATGGCTACACCTTC.

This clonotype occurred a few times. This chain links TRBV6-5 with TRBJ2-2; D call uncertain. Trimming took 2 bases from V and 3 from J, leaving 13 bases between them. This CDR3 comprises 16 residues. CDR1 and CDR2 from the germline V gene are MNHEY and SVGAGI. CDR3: CASSYPTGDDTGELFF. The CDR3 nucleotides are TGTGCCAGCAGTTACCCGACGGGCGATGACACCGGGGAGCTGTTTTTT.